This TCR beta chain came from a study of blood T cell repertoires in COVID-19. Across the study: From T cells, B-cell-depleted T cells, or PBMCs came the material, which was cDNA or gDNA.

There are 12 residues in the CDR3. Germline V gene sequence: CDR1 MRHNA, CDR2 SNTAGT. Trimming removed 4 bases from V and 2 bases from J, with 5 bases in between. This clone was found once. Using immunoSEQ multiplex PCR, the repertoire was profiled, and TCRdb retains in-frame clones only, with some absent. Counted here are about 44,000 clones, about nine tenths occurring once; the ten biggest clones make up 23%. This chain joins TRBV6-4 and TRBJ1-2; D gene unclear. The sample taken for sequencing was peripheral blood. The origin of this receptor is a woman aged 80 or older in a cohort sampled during active or convalescent COVID-19. This chain's CDR3 is CASSAGNYGYTF. The CDR3 DNA reads TGTGCCAGCAGTGCCGGGAACTATGGCTACACCTTC.